This T cell receptor beta chain was obtained from a study of beta chain features in type 1 diabetes. Study summary: Similarity in age, gender and cell yields was seen between patients and healthy donors.

General study points: Possibly, sequencing cDNA over-represented cells that had high TCR expression levels. Among type 1 diabetes patients, VDJ junctions had fewer insertions and more deletions. Shortening of TCRB CDR3s, moderate but significant, appeared in all four CD4+ subsets of Type 1 diabetes patients.

The investigators reverse transcribed all of the isolated RNA, so they sequenced expressed TCRB transcripts. The repertoire was sequenced with immunoSEQ multiplex PCR; TCRdb's copy has only in-frame clones and lacks some. The table shows around 160,000 clones, with approximately 9% occurring only once. The CDR3 loop spans 15 amino acids. CDR1 SGHRS and CDR2 YFSETQ come from the germline V gene. The V end lost 6 bases, the J end lost 8 bases, and 21 bases lay between the germline ends. This clone showed up just a few times. Its antigen is not known. This chain links TRBV5-1 with TRBJ1-5, with a possible D match to TRBD1 (6 bases). The TCR comes from a young woman with type 1 diabetes. Sequenced: central memory CD4+ T cells from blood. The CDR3 loop is CASTKSGASEEPQHF. In nucleotides, the CDR3 is TGCGCCAGCACCAAATCAGGGGCTTCAGAGGAGCCCCAGCATTTT. Complete variable domain (other parts from reference TRBV5-1 and TRBJ1-5): KAGVTQTPRYLIKTRGQQVTLSCSPISGHRSVSWYQQTPGQGLQFLFEYFSETQRNKGNFPGRFSGRQFSNSRSEMNVSTLELGDSALYLCASTKSGASEEPQHFGDGTRLSIL.